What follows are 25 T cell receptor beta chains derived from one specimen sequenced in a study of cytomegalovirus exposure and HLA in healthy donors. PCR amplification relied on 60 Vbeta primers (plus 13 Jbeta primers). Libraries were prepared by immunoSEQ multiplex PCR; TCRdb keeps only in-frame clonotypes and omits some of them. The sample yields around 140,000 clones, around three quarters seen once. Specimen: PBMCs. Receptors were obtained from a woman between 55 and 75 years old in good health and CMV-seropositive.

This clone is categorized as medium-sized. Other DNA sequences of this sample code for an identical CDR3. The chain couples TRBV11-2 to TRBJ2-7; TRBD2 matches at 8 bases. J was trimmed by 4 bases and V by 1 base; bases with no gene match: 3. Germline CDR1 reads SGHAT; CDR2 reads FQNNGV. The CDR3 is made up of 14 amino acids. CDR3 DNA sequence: TGTGCCAGCAGCTTAGTCGGGGGGGAGTACGAGCAGTACTTC. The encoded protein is CASSLVGGEYEQYF.

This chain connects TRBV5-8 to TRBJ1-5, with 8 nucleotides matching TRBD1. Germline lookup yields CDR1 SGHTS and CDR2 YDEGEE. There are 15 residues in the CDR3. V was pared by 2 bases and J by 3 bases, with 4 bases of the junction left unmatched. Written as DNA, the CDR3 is TGTGCCAGCAGCTTAGGACAGGGCACCAATCAGCCCCAGCATTTT. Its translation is CASSLGQGTNQPQHF.

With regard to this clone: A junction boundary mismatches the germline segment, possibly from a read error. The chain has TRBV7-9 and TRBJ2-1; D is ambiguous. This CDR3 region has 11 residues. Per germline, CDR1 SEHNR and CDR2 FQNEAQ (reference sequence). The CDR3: CASSFFGNTVF. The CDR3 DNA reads TGTGCCAGCAGCTTTTTTGGTAATACGGTCTTC.

CDR3 DNA sequence: TGTGCCTGGAGTGTGGCAGGGGCCCCCGGGGGGAAGCAGTACTTC. Translation gives CAWSVAGAPGGKQYF. The chain uses TRBV30 and TRBJ2-7, with a weak D call TRBD2 (7 bases). The CDR3 is made up of 15 amino acids. Deletions cut 0 bases from V and 8 bases from J, with 20 bases between. Germline V gene data show CDR1 as GTSNPN and CDR2 as SVGIG (reference sequence).

CDR3 nucleotides: TGTGCCAGCAGCTCCCGAGGTACGCAGTATTTT. Its translation is CASSSRGTQYF. The J gene is TRBJ2-3, the V gene TRBV7-2; D unresolved. Germline CDR1 SGHTA, CDR2 FQGNSA. V lost 4 bases and J 8 bases, leaving 7 bases between the germline ends. This CDR3 contains 11 residues.

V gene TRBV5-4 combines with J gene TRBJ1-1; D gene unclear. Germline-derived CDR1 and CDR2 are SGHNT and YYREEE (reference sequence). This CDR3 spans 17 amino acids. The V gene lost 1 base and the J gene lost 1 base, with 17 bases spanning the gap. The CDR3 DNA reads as TGTGCCAGCAGCTTGCCCCGGCCGGGTGCAAAGAACACTGAAGCTTTCTTT. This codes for CASSLPRPGAKNTEAFF.

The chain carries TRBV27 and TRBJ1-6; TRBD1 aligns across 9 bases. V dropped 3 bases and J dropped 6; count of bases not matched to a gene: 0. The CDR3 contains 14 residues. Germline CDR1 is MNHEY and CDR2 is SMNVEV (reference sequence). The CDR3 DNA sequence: TGTGCCAGCAGTTTGGACAGGGGTAATTCACCCCTCCACTTT. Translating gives CASSLDRGNSPLHF.

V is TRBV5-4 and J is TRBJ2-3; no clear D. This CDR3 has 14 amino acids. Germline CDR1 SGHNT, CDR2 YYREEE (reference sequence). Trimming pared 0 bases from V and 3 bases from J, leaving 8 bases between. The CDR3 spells CASSLAIRTDTQYF. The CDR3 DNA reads TGTGCCAGCAGCTTGGCCATACGGACAGATACGCAGTATTTT.

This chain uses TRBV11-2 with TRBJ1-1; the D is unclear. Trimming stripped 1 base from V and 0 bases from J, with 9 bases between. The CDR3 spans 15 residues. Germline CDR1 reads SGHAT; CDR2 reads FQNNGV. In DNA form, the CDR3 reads TGTGCCAGCAGCTTAGGAGGGATAATGAACACTGAAGCTTTCTTT. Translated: CASSLGGIMNTEAFF.

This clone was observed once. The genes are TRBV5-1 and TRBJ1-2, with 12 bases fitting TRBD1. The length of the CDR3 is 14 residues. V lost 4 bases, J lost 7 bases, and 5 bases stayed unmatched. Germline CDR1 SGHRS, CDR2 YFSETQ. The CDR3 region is CASSTGQGAIGYTF. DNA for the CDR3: TGCGCCAGCAGCACGGGACAGGGGGCGATTGGCTACACCTTC. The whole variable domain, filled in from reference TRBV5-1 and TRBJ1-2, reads KAGVTQTPRYLIKTRGQQVTLSCSPISGHRSVSWYQQTPGQGLQFLFEYFSETQRNKGNFPGRFSGRQFSNSRSEMNVSTLELGDSALYLCASSTGQGAIGYTFGSGTRLTVV.

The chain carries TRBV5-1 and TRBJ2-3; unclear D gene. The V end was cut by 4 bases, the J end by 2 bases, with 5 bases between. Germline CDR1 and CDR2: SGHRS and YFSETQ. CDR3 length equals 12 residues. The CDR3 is CASSPNTDTQYF. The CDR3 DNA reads TGCGCCAGCAGCCCTAACACAGATACGCAGTATTTT.

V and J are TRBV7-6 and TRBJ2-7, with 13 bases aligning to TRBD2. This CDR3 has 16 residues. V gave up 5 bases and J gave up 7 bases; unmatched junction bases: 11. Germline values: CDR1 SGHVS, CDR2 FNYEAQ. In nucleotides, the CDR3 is TGTGCCAGCAGCCTCCTGACTAGCGGGAGGTCGAAGGAGCAGTACTTC. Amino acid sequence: CASSLLTSGRSKEQYF.

CDR3 bases: TGTGCCAGCAGTTATGGGGGCATCGACACTGAAGCTTTCTTT. Translated: CASSYGGIDTEAFF. The chain is built from TRBV6-5 and TRBJ1-1, with a tentative D call TRBD1 (6 bases). The CDR3 sequence is 14 residues long. V lost 3 bases and J lost 3, with 11 bases in between. CDR1 MNHEY and CDR2 SVGAGI come from the germline V gene.

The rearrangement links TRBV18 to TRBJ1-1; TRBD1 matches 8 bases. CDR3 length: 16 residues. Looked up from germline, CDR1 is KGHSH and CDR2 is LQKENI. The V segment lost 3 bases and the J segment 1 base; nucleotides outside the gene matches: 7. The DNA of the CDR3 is TGTGCCAGCTCACCTCAACTGGACAGGGCGAACACTGAAGCTTTCTTT. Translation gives CASSPQLDRANTEAFF.

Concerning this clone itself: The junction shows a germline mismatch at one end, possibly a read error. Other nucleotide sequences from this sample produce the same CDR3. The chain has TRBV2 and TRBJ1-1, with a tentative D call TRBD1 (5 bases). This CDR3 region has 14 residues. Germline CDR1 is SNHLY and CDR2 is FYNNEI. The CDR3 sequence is CASSGQGVRTEAFF. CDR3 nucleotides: TGCGCCAGCAGTGGACAAGGGGTTCGGACTGAAGCTTTCTTT.

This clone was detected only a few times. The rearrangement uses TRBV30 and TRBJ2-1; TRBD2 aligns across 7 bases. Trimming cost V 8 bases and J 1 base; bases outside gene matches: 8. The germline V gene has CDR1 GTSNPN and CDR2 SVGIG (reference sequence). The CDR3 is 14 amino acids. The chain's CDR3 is CAVGLRGSYNEQFF. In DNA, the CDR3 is TGTGCCGTGGGACTGCGGGGGTCCTACAATGAGCAGTTCTTC.

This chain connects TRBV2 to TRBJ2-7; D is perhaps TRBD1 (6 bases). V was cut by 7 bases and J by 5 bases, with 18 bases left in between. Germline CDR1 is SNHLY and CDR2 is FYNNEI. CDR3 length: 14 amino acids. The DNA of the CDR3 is TGTGCCAGCACCGGACAGCTCCAAGCCAACGAGCAGTACTTC. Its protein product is CASTGQLQANEQYF.

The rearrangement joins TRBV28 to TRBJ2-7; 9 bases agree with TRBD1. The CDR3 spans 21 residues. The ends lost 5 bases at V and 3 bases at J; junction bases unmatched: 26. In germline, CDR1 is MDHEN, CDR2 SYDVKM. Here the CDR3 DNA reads TGTGCCAGCAGTCTTACCTCCCTTCAAACCGGGACAGGGATAAGAGGCTACGAGCAGTACTTC. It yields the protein CASSLTSLQTGTGIRGYEQYF. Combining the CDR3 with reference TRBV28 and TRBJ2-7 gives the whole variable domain DVKVTQSSRYLVKRTGEKVFLECVQDMDHENMFWYRQDPGLGLRLIYFSYDVKMKEKGDIPEGYSVSREKKERFSLILESASTNQTSMYLCASSLTSLQTGTGIRGYEQYFGPGTRLTVT.

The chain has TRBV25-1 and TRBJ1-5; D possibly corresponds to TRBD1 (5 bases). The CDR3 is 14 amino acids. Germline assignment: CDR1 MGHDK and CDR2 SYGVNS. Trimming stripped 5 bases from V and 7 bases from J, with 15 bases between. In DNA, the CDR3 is TGTGCCAGCAGTCGGGGGGGATCTGCCCAGCCCCAGCATTTT. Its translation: CASSRGGSAQPQHF.

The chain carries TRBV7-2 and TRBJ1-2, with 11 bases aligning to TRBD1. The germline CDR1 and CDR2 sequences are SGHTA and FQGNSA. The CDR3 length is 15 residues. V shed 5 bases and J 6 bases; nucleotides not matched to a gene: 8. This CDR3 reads CASSPTGQGDNGYTF. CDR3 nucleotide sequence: TGTGCCAGCAGCCCAACGGGACAGGGGGACAATGGCTACACCTTC.

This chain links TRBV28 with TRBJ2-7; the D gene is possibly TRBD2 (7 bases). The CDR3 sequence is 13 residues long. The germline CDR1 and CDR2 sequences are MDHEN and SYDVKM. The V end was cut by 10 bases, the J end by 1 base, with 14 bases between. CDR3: CATEGGKSYEQYF. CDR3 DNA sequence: TGTGCCACCGAGGGGGGGAAATCCTACGAGCAGTACTTC.

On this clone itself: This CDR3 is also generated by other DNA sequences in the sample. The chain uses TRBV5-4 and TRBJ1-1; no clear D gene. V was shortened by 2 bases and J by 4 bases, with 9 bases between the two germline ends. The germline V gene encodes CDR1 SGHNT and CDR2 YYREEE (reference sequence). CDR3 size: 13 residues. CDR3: CASSFRGGTEAFF. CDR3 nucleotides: TGTGCCAGCAGCTTCCGAGGTGGCACTGAAGCTTTCTTT.

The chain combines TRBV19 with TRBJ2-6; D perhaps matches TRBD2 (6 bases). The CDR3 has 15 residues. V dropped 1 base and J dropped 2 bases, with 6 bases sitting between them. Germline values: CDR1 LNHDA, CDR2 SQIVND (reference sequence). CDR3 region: CASSIAGAGANVLTF. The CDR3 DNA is TGTGCCAGTAGTATAGCGGGGGCTGGGGCCAACGTCCTGACTTTC.

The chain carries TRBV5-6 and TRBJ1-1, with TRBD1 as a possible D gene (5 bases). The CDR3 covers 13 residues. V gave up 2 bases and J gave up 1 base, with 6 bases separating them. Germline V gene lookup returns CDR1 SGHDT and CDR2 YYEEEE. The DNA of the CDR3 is TGTGCCAGCAGCTTCACAGGGAACACTGAAGCTTTCTTT. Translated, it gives CASSFTGNTEAFF.

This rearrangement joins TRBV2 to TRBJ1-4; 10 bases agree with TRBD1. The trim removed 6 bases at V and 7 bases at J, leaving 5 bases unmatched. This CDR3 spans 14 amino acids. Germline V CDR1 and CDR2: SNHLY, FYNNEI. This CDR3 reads CASRAGTGVEKLFF. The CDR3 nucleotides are TGTGCCAGCAGGGCCGGGACAGGGGTTGAAAAACTGTTTTTT.